These 16 T cell receptor beta chains originate from one sample sequenced in a study of response to subunit inactivated influenza vaccine. Via MiXCR, TCRdb re-called the RT-PCR reads, giving one row per CDR3 protein. The sample has approximately 700,000 distinct CDR3 sequences, approximately 15% seen once. Material: PBMCs from blood, obtained less than 15 days before vaccination. Every receptor here comes from a man over 45 who received an inactivated influenza vaccine.

This clonotype appeared a few times. The rearrangement uses TRBV12-3 or TRBV12-4 and TRBJ1-4; tentative D call: TRBD1 (6 bases). With 6 bases removed from V and 8 bases from J, the gap between germline ends came to 13 bases. The CDR3 is 13 residues long. DNA for the CDR3: TGTGCCAGCAGGTTCGGGGGCTGGGAAAAACTGTTTTTT. This encodes CASRFGGWEKLFF.

This chain joins TRBV11-2 and TRBJ2-5; 15 bases match TRBD2. V lost 1 base, J lost 10 bases, and 19 bases stayed unmatched. Germline assignment: CDR1 SGHAT and CDR2 FQNNGV. This CDR3 has 20 amino acids. The CDR3 nucleotides read TGTGCCAGCAGCTTAGGGACTAGCGGGGGGGCTGCGCCCCCATGGGAGGTCCAGTACTTC. It specifies CASSLGTSGGAAPPWEVQYF.

The rearrangement joins TRBV27 to TRBJ2-3; D possibly corresponds to TRBD1 (5 bases). Germline CDR1 reads MNHEY; CDR2 reads SMNVEV (reference sequence). V gave up 5 bases and J gave up 0 bases, with 12 bases separating them. The CDR3 length is 15 residues. In nucleotides, the CDR3 is TGTGCCAGCAGTACAGGCTTGCCTAGCACAGATACGCAGTATTTT. Translating gives CASSTGLPSTDTQYF.

This chain links TRBV20-1 with TRBJ2-7; TRBD2 matches at 10 bases. Unmatched junction bases numbered 3, after V lost 1 base and J lost 3 bases. Germline V gene lookup returns CDR1 DFQATT and CDR2 SNEGSKA (reference sequence). This CDR3 has 14 amino acids. The CDR3 reads CSARVLAGFYEQYF. In nucleotides, the CDR3 is TGCAGTGCTAGAGTACTAGCGGGGTTCTACGAGCAGTACTTC.

In its sample, this clonotype was seen a few times. The chain combines TRBV20-1 with TRBJ1-2; TRBD1 agrees at 9 bases. This CDR3 spans 12 amino acids. The J segment lost 5 bases and the V segment lost 7 bases, leaving 5 bases of the junction unmatched. The germline V gene encodes CDR1 DFQATT and CDR2 SNEGSKA (reference sequence). In DNA, the CDR3 is TGCAGTGTTGGGGACAGGGAATATGGCTACACCTTC. Encoded protein: CSVGDREYGYTF.

This clonotype was seen only a few times. CDR3 region: CASSQDLSTVRPNEKLFF. The CDR3 DNA sequence: TGCGCCAGCAGCCAAGATTTATCGACAGTCCGACCTAATGAAAAACTGTTTTTT. The genes are TRBV4-3 and TRBJ1-4; TRBD1 is a possible D gene (5 bases). This CDR3 has 18 residues. CDR1 LGHNA and CDR2 YSLEER come from the germline V gene. V dropped 0 bases and J dropped 3 bases, with 17 bases sitting between them.

This clonotype was seen more than once but under ten times. The chain has TRBV20-1 and TRBJ2-1, with a weak D call TRBD1 (6 bases). The CDR3 contains 14 residues. Germline CDR1 DFQATT, CDR2 SNEGSKA (reference sequence). V was cut by 7 bases and J by 7 bases, with 20 bases left in between. CDR3 residues: CSVQTHERGNEQFF. The CDR3 DNA is TGCAGTGTTCAGACTCACGAAAGGGGGAATGAGCAGTTCTTC.

This chain links TRBV15 with TRBJ1-2, with a possible D match to TRBD1 (5 bases). Trimming cost V 0 bases and J 8 bases, with 16 bases left between them. Germline lookup yields CDR1 LNHNV and CDR2 YYDKDF (reference sequence). CDR3 size: 15 residues. In DNA form, the CDR3 reads TGTGCCACCAGCAGAGATGTGCAGGGAGGACGGGGCTACACCTTC. Protein: CATSRDVQGGRGYTF.

At least ten counts were recorded for this clonotype. This rearrangement joins TRBV7-2 to TRBJ2-2, with TRBD1 matching 7 bases. This CDR3 has 14 residues. Per germline, CDR1 SGHTA and CDR2 FQGNSA. The J segment lost 2 bases and the V segment lost 6 bases, leaving 3 bases of the junction unmatched. This chain's CDR3 is CASRGQRNTGELFF. The CDR3 DNA sequence: TGTGCCAGCAGGGGACAGAGAAACACCGGGGAGCTGTTTTTT.

This clonotype was seen only a few times. V and J are TRBV7-8 and TRBJ2-3; D remains unclear. Germline values: CDR1 SGHVS, CDR2 FQNEAQ. The V and J ends lost 4 bases and 2 bases respectively, with 16 bases between them. This CDR3 is 16 amino acids long. CDR3: CASSSYYPGPTDTQYF. CDR3 in DNA: TGTGCCAGCAGCTCCTATTACCCGGGCCCCACAGATACGCAGTATTTT.

The V call is TRBV12-3 or TRBV12-4, the J call TRBJ2-1; D is uncertain. The CDR3 extends over 14 amino acids. The germline V and J ends were trimmed by 6 bases and 4 bases, with 13 bases remaining between them. The DNA of the CDR3 is TGTGCCAGCAGCCCCCCGCAGAGATACAATGAGCAGTTCTTC. Residues: CASSPPQRYNEQFF.

CDR3: CASSGSDRIGTGELFF. CDR3 sequence (DNA): TGTGCCAGCAGTGGGTCCGACAGGATAGGCACCGGGGAGCTGTTTTTT. The chain has TRBV6-1 and TRBJ2-2; maybe TRBD1 (6 bases). CDR3 size: 16 residues. With 4 bases removed from V and 4 bases from J, the gap between germline ends came to 16 bases. CDR1 MNHNS and CDR2 SASEGT come from the germline V gene.

The chain employs TRBV7-2 and TRBJ2-7; 7 nucleotides line up with TRBD2. Trimming cost V 1 base and J 2 bases; bases outside gene matches: 5. Germline loops: CDR1 SGHTA, CDR2 FQGNSA. CDR3 length: 15 residues. The CDR3 DNA is TGTGCCAGCAGCTTAGAAGGACTAGTCACCTACGAGCAGTACTTC. Translated, it gives CASSLEGLVTYEQYF.

The gene calls are TRBV10-3 and TRBJ1-5; D is perhaps TRBD1 (6 bases). This CDR3 has 14 amino acids. Between the trimmed V and J ends, which lost 2 bases and 3 bases, there was a span of 8 bases. Germline V gene lookup returns CDR1 ENHRY and CDR2 SYGVKD. The DNA of the CDR3 is TGTGCCATCAGTGAGACAGGGTTCAATCAGCCCCAGCATTTT. Translating gives CAISETGFNQPQHF.

This clonotype has only a few counts. The genes are TRBV4-3 and TRBJ2-4; D perhaps matches TRBD2 (5 bases). Trimming stripped 0 bases from V and 4 bases from J, with 10 bases between. Per the germline V gene, CDR1 is LGHNA and CDR2 is YSLEER. There are 15 residues in the CDR3. CDR3 bases: TGCGCCAGCAGCCAAGAAGGGAGTACGAAAAACATTCAGTACTTC. This encodes CASSQEGSTKNIQYF.

The chain combines TRBV5-1 with TRBJ2-1; D unresolved. The CDR3 has 13 residues. Trimming removed 0 bases at V and 9 bases at J, with 10 bases between. Looked up from germline, CDR1 is SGHRS and CDR2 is YFSETQ. Here the CDR3 reads CASSLVSLSEQFF. CDR3 in DNA: TGCGCCAGCAGCTTGGTCTCTCTCAGTGAGCAGTTCTTC.